Below are 14 T cell receptor beta chains sequenced from a single sample in a study of Graves' ophthalmopathy and Graves' hyperthyroidism. Using RNA transcripts, the TCR beta CDR3 regions were amplified. RT-PCR was first run with HTBI primers, then multiplex PCR in a second round. A single record per CDR3 protein comes from TCRdb applying MiXCR to the multiplex PCR reads. The data hold about 480,000 distinct CDR3 sequences, with over 13% observed a single time. Sequenced: blood. These receptors came from a woman aged 30 to 39 with Graves' ophthalmopathy.

This clonotype was detected many times. The gene calls are TRBV20-1 and TRBJ1-5; D is undetermined. Trimming cost V 0 bases and J 5 bases, with 11 bases left between them. Germline CDR1 DFQATT, CDR2 SNEGSKA (reference sequence). CDR3 size: 14 residues. The CDR3 protein is CSARDIGEYQPQHF. DNA for the CDR3: TGCAGTGCTAGAGATATAGGAGAGTATCAGCCCCAGCATTTT.

As for this clonotype: This clone may be a read error of a much larger clone one base away. The chain is built from TRBV6-4 and TRBJ2-2, with no clear D. This CDR3 is 12 amino acids long. From germline, CDR1 is MRHNA and CDR2 SNTAGT. CDR3 sequence: CSASHGTGELFF. Here the CDR3 DNA reads TGTTCCGCTTCCCACGGGACCGGGGAGCTGTTTTTT.

This clonotype was counted many times. The chain couples TRBV6-1 to TRBJ1-1; possible D gene TRBD1, 5 bases. Germline CDR1 is MNHNS and CDR2 is SASEGT. The CDR3 runs 14 residues. V was clipped by 5 bases and J by 1 base, with 11 bases between them. The CDR3 sequence is CASSKGRENTEAFF. CDR3 DNA sequence: TGTGCCAGCAGTAAGGGACGGGAGAACACTGAAGCTTTCTTT.

V and J are TRBV6-5 and TRBJ2-7; D ambiguous. V was pared by 2 bases and J by 0 bases, with 8 bases between. The length of the CDR3 is 14 residues. Germline V CDR1 and CDR2: MNHEY, SVGAGI. The CDR3 DNA reads TGTGCCAGCAGTTACAAGCGAAACTCCTACGAGCAGTACTTC. Its protein is CASSYKRNSYEQYF.

This clonotype was recorded at least ten times. V usage is TRBV19 and J usage is TRBJ1-5; D ambiguous. The CDR3 covers 13 residues. V dropped 8 bases and J dropped 2 bases, with 10 bases sitting between them. From germline, CDR1 is LNHDA and CDR2 SQIVND (reference sequence). The CDR3 loop reads CASGLMGNQPQHF. CDR3 nucleotides: TGTGCCAGTGGGTTAATGGGCAATCAGCCCCAGCATTTT.

Turning to this clonotype: The CDR3 carries no conserved terminal phenylalanine or tryptophan, so it likely arises from a read error. The chain couples TRBV11-3 to TRBJ1-1; D perhaps matches TRBD1 (5 bases). Germline CDR1 reads SGHNT; CDR2 reads YENEEA. V lost 6 bases, J lost 3 bases, and 11 bases lay in between. The CDR3 has 13 residues. The chain's CDR3 is CASRRGQYTEAFY. CDR3 sequence (DNA): TGTGCCAGCAGGCGAGGACAATACACTGAAGCTTTCTAT.

This clonotype occurred many times. This may arise from a read error, as a much more abundant clone is one base away. The chain has TRBV6-5 and TRBJ2-2; D gene unclear. This CDR3 is built from 12 residues. With 4 bases removed from V and 8 bases from J, the gap between germline ends came to 8 bases. Germline CDR1 reads MNHEY; CDR2 reads SVGAGI. The CDR3 spells CASSFRRGELFF. In DNA form, the CDR3 reads TGTGCCAGCAGTTTCCGAAGGGGGGAGCTGTTTTTT.

Ten or more counts support this clonotype. The chain employs TRBV29-1 and TRBJ2-7; D possibly corresponds to TRBD2 (5 bases). Germline V gene lookup returns CDR1 SQVTM and CDR2 ANQGSEA. Trimming pared 6 bases from V and 1 base from J, leaving 13 bases between. There are 13 residues in the CDR3. The CDR3 DNA reads TGCAGCGTCGGCTCCCGGGGTTCCTACGAGCAGTACTTC. It specifies CSVGSRGSYEQYF.

Comment on this clonotype: Without the conserved terminal phenylalanine or tryptophan, this CDR3 likely stems from a read error. V usage is TRBV5-1 and J usage is TRBJ1-1; D gene ambiguous. Trimming pared 2 bases from V and 0 bases from J, leaving 8 bases between. The CDR3 loop spans 14 amino acids. Germline values: CDR1 SGHRS, CDR2 YFSETQ. The chain's CDR3 is CASSFDGLNTEAFY. CDR3 bases: TGCGCCAGCAGCTTCGACGGGTTGAACACTGAAGCTTTCTAT.

This clonotype appeared many times. The chain recombines TRBV20-1 with TRBJ2-7; D is unresolved. The CDR3 covers 12 residues. The germline CDR1 and CDR2 sequences are DFQATT and SNEGSKA (reference sequence). The V gene lost 5 bases and the J gene lost 0 bases, with 8 bases spanning the gap. CDR3: CSAHGSSYEQYF. The CDR3 bases are TGCAGTGCTCATGGTAGCTCCTACGAGCAGTACTTC.

At least ten counts were recorded for this clonotype. This chain connects TRBV7-2 to TRBJ1-5; a weak D match, TRBD1 (5 bases). The CDR3 runs to 20 residues. CDR1 is SGHTA and CDR2 is FQGNSA in the germline V gene. V lost 3 bases and J 0 bases, leaving 24 bases between the germline ends. The CDR3 DNA follows: TGTGCCAGCAGCTTCATAGGAGGCCTCGAGCGGACATTTAGCAATCAGCCCCAGCATTTT. Its protein is CASSFIGGLERTFSNQPQHF.

This clonotype occurred many times. The gene calls are TRBV30 and TRBJ1-3, with 11 bases matching TRBD1. Germline-derived CDR1 and CDR2 are GTSNPN and SVGIG (reference sequence). The CDR3 loop spans 14 amino acids. The V gene end was trimmed by 3 bases and the J gene end by 3 bases; junction bases not matched to a gene: 1. Written as DNA, the CDR3 is TGTGCCTGGAGGGACAGGGGGCTTGGAAACACCATATATTTT. Translated, it gives CAWRDRGLGNTIYF.

This clonotype came up many times. V usage is TRBV15 and J usage is TRBJ1-1, with unresolved D. CDR1 and CDR2 (germline): LNHNV, YYDKDF (reference sequence). V was trimmed by 0 bases and J by 3 bases, leaving 5 bases between them. The CDR3 runs 13 residues. The CDR3 DNA reads as TGTGCCACCAGCAGAGAATCGGACACTGAAGCTTTCTTT. It is translated as CATSRESDTEAFF.

This clonotype came up many times. The genes are TRBV19 and TRBJ2-7; 9 bases are a match to TRBD1. The germline V gene encodes CDR1 LNHDA and CDR2 SQIVND (reference sequence). Trimming took 2 bases from V and 3 from J; bases not matched to a gene: 2. The CDR3 runs to 14 residues. In DNA form, the CDR3 reads TGTGCCAGTAGTATAAGGGACAGGGACTACGAGCAGTACTTC. Residues: CASSIRDRDYEQYF.